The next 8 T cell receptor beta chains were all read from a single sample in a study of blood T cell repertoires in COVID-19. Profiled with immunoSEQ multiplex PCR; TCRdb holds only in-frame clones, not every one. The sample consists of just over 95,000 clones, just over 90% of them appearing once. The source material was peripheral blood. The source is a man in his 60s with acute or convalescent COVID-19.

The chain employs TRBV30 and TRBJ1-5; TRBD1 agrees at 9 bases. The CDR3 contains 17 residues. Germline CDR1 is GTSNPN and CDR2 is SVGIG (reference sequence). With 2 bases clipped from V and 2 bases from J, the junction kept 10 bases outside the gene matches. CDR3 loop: CAWSPRTGGSGNQPQHF. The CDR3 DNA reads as TGTGCCTGGAGTCCTCGCACAGGGGGCTCCGGCAATCAGCCCCAGCATTTT.

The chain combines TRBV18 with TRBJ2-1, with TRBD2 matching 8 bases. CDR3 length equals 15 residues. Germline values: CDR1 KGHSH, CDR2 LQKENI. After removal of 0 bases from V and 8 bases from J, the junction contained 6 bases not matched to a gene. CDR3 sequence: CASSPPRGGRDEQFF. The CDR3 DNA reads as TGTGCCAGCTCACCACCCCGGGGGGGCCGGGATGAGCAGTTCTTC. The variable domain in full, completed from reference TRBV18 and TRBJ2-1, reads NAGVMQNPRHLVRRRGQEARLRCSPMKGHSHVYWYRQLPEEGLKFMVYLQKENIIDESGMPKERFSAEFPKEGPSILRIQQVVRGDSAAYFCASSPPRGGRDEQFFGPGTRLTVL.

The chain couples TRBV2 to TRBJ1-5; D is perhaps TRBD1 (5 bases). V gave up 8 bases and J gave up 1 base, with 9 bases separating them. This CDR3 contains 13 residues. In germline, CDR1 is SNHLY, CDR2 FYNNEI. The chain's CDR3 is CASGAESNQPQHF. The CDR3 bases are TGTGCCAGCGGGGCGGAGAGCAATCAGCCCCAGCATTTT. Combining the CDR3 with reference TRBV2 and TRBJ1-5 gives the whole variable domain EPEVTQTPSHQVTQMGQEVILRCVPISNHLYFYWYRQILGQKVEFLVSFYNNEISEKSEIFDDQFSVERPDGSNFTLKIRSTKLEDSAMYFCASGAESNQPQHFGDGTRLSIL.

This CDR3 is CASSLDGSNNEQFF. The CDR3 DNA reads as TGCGCCAGCAGCTTGGATGGGAGCAACAATGAGCAGTTCTTC. The chain uses TRBV5-1 and TRBJ2-1, with TRBD2 as a possible D gene (5 bases). CDR3 length equals 14 residues. The V gene's germline CDR1 is SGHRS and CDR2 YFSETQ. Trimming pared 0 bases from V and 5 bases from J, leaving 9 bases between.

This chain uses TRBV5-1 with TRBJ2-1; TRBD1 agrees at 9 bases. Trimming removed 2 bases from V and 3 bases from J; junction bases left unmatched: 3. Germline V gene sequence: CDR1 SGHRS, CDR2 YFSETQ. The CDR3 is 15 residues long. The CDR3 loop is CASSLQGAIYNEQFF. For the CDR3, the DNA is TGCGCCAGCAGCTTACAGGGGGCGATCTACAATGAGCAGTTCTTC.

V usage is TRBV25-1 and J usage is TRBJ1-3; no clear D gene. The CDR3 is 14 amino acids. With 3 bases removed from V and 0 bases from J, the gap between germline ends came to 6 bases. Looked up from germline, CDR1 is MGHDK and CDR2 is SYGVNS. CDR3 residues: CASSDTNSGNTIYF. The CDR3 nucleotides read TGTGCCAGCAGTGACACTAACTCTGGAAACACCATATATTTT.

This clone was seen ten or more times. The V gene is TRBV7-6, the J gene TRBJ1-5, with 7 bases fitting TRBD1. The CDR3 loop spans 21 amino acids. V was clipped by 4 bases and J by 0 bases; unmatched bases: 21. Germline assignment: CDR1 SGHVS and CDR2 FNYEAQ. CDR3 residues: CASSCVLVRTGGNYSNQPQHF. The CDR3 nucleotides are TGTGCCAGCAGCTGTGTCTTAGTAAGGACAGGAGGGAATTATAGCAATCAGCCCCAGCATTTT.

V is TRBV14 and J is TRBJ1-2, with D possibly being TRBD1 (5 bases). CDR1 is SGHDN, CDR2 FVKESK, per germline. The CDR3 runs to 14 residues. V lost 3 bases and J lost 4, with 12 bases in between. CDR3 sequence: CASSQQGPLYGYTF. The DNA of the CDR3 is TGTGCCAGCAGCCAGCAGGGCCCGCTCTATGGCTACACCTTC. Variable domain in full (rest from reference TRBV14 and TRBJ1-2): EAGVTQFPSHSVIEKGQTVTLRCDPISGHDNLYWYRRVMGKEIKFLLHFVKESKQDESGMPNNRFLAERTGGTYSTLKVQPAELEDSGVYFCASSQQGPLYGYTFGSGTRLTVV.